One and the same sample provided the 11 T cell receptor beta chains below, sequenced in a study of CD8+ T cells in alopecia areata. cDNA prepared by RNA extraction and subsequent reverse transcription served as the template for sequencing. TCRdb's copy holds only in-frame clones and misses some; the assay was immunoSEQ multiplex PCR. The profile covers 150,000 to 160,000 clones, with under 60% appearing a single time and just under 20% taken by the ten largest. The sequencing here drew on CD8+ T cells sorted from blood, taken at week 0. The receptors were sampled from a human donor with alopecia areata.

The chain has TRBV5-1 and TRBJ1-4; D is unclear. Per germline, CDR1 SGHRS and CDR2 YFSETQ. Trimming removed 4 bases from V and 6 bases from J, with 19 bases in between. There are 16 residues in the CDR3. This CDR3 reads CASSLISGRFDEKLFF. The CDR3, as DNA: TGCGCCAGCAGCCTCATAAGCGGACGGTTCGATGAAAAACTGTTTTTT.

The J gene is TRBJ2-1, the V gene TRBV29-1; D is possibly TRBD1 or TRBD2 (5 bases each). The germline V gene encodes CDR1 SQVTM and CDR2 ANQGSEA. There are 12 residues in the CDR3. Trimming cost V 6 bases and J 9 bases, with 15 bases left between them. CDR3 in amino acids: CSVLGTVGEQFF. CDR3 bases: TGCAGCGTGCTGGGGACCGTCGGTGAGCAGTTCTTC.

This clone was counted a few times. This rearrangement joins TRBV23-1 to TRBJ1-2; no definite D call. TRBV23-1 is placed among ORFs of uncertain function. V lost 0 bases to trimming and J lost 8 bases, with 13 bases between them. This CDR3 is built from 14 residues. The CDR3: CASSQSVRSRGYTF. In DNA form, the CDR3 reads TGCGCCAGCAGTCAATCCGTCAGGTCCCGGGGCTACACCTTC.

In the case of this clone: In this CDR3 the conserved last residue, phenylalanine or tryptophan, is missing, so a read error is likely. The limits of the CDR3 on the DNA are not certain, so only TCRdb's listed CDR3 is given. CDR3 region: CASSIKWGATGI. The V gene is TRBV21-1, the J gene TRBJ2-7. TRBV21-1 has pseudogene status. Termini included, the CDR3 measures 12 amino acids.

The rearrangement joins TRBV2 to TRBJ1-2; no firm D call. Germline values: CDR1 SNHLY, CDR2 FYNNEI. Trimming took 1 base from V and 4 from J, leaving 10 bases between them. The CDR3 runs to 14 residues. The CDR3, as DNA: TGTGCCAGCAGTGAAGAGGGTTCGGGCTATGGCTACACCTTC. The encoded protein is CASSEEGSGYGYTF.

The chain combines TRBV7-2 with TRBJ2-7; unclear D gene. The CDR3 loop spans 15 amino acids. Trimming removed 1 base at V and 2 bases at J, with 12 bases between. Germline loops: CDR1 SGHTA, CDR2 FQGNSA. CDR3 amino acids: CASSLVGDSPYEQYF. Here the CDR3 DNA reads TGTGCCAGCAGCTTAGTTGGGGATTCCCCCTACGAGCAGTACTTC.

The genes are TRBV7-8 and TRBJ1-1, with D maybe TRBD1 (5 bases). Deletions cut 5 bases from V and 0 bases from J, with 10 bases between. CDR3 length: 14 amino acids. Per the germline V gene, CDR1 is SGHVS and CDR2 is FQNEAQ. In nucleotides, the CDR3 is TGTGCCAGCAGCAAGGGGACCGTGAACACTGAAGCTTTCTTT. It translates to CASSKGTVNTEAFF.

This clone was detected only a few times. The CDR3 DNA follows: TGCAGCGTGGGGACAGGGACGGGAAACACCATATATTTT. It codes for CSVGTGTGNTIYF. The V gene is TRBV29-1, the J gene TRBJ1-3; TRBD1 agrees at 9 bases. This CDR3 has 13 residues. V gave up 6 bases and J gave up 4 bases; unmatched junction bases: 4. Germline CDR1 is SQVTM and CDR2 is ANQGSEA.

The chain carries TRBV10-2 and TRBJ2-7; 8 bases align to TRBD1. Trimming removed 2 bases from V and 4 bases from J; junction bases left unmatched: 4. CDR3 length equals 14 residues. Germline V gene lookup returns CDR1 WSHSY and CDR2 SAAADI. The CDR3 sequence: CASSEGQGPYEQYF. The CDR3 DNA reads TGCGCCAGCAGTGAGGGACAGGGCCCATACGAGCAGTACTTC.

This chain joins TRBV30 and TRBJ2-3; D is possibly TRBD1 (6 bases). The CDR3 runs 16 residues. V was clipped by 1 base and J by 1 base, with 15 bases between them. Germline assignment: CDR1 GTSNPN and CDR2 SVGIG (reference sequence). The CDR3 bases are TGTGCCTGGAGTGACAGGGTTCGGGAAGGCACAGATACGCAGTATTTT. This encodes CAWSDRVREGTDTQYF.

This clone was seen more than once but under ten times. This chain links TRBV4-1 with TRBJ2-1; possibly TRBD2 for D (6 bases). CDR1 and CDR2 from the germline V gene are MGHRA and YSYEKL. This CDR3 spans 15 amino acids. Trimming took off 3 bases at V and 1 base at J, with 10 bases between the two ends. Here the CDR3 reads CASSQSGTSYNEQFF. CDR3 sequence (DNA): TGCGCCAGCAGCCAGTCCGGGACTTCCTACAATGAGCAGTTCTTC.